Given below is one TCR beta chain in context. What it binds is not known. The sample comes from a study of cytomegalovirus exposure and HLA in healthy donors. Germline CDR1 MNHEY, CDR2 SVGAGI. Trimming left V 6 bases short and J 3 bases short, with 18 bases between. This CDR3 is built from 15 residues. 60 Vbeta and 13 Jbeta primers were used in PCR. Clones were read by immunoSEQ multiplex PCR, and TCRdb kept only the in-frame ones, dropping some. This table holds 100,000 or so clones, around 80% found once. Study results and limitations: Per a later analysis, 18,000 or so TCR beta sequences showed association with HLA alleles at 0.05 false discovery rate.

The TCR originated in a woman aged 40 to 50 in good health and CMV-seronegative. Sequenced sample: PBMCs. The V gene is TRBV6-5, the J gene TRBJ2-7; weak D call: TRBD2 (5 bases). The CDR3 reads CASSPTNGVSYEQYF. The DNA for the CDR3 is TGTGCCAGCAGCCCTACAAACGGGGTGAGCTACGAGCAGTACTTC.